Listed here is a single TCR beta chain. The antigen is unknown. Using immunoSEQ multiplex PCR, the repertoire was profiled, and TCRdb retains in-frame clones only, with some absent. This table holds around 600,000 clones, roughly 98% found once. This entry comes from a study of shared clonotypes between healthy human individuals. Losses at the gene ends were 3 bases for V and 8 bases for J; bases not matched to a gene: 9. This CDR3 spans 15 amino acids. In germline, CDR1 is WSHSY, CDR2 SAAADI. CD8 cells regarded as naive lacked CD45RO, were positively chosen for CCR7, and omitted terminally differentiated effector memory CD45RA+ cells. Regarding the study as a whole: Unshared clonotypes carried lower generation probabilities than those common to all four donors.

The clonotype comes from a man aged 30-40 years in good health. This chain links TRBV10-2 with TRBJ2-1; TRBD2 aligns across 8 bases. The sample was naive CD8+ T cells sorted from blood. The CDR3 sequence: CASSDGGRFLYEQFF. The DNA for the CDR3 is TGCGCCAGCAGTGACGGCGGGAGGTTTCTCTATGAGCAGTTCTTC.